This TCR beta chain was captured in a study of T cell responses to AZD1222 COVID-19 vaccine (dated by TCRdb to about 2021). Broadly, across the study: TCR sequencing was performed for 230 to 250 trial participants, of whom roughly 200 were given two doses of AZD1222 and around 25 were given two doses of MenACWY control vaccine. Enrollment into the trials was organized by age into subgroups of 18-55, 56-69 and 70-plus years, and those subgroups contained roughly 140, 27 and 60 TCR-sequenced participants, respectively. Overall study outcomes, separate from this receptor: In the small 56-69-year group, the increase in depth fell short of significance, most likely because of low power. After two AZD1222 doses, spike-specific TCR breadth and depth were significantly higher than at day 0 and than in MenACWY recipients. Nearly half of unique spike-specific TCRs reportedly recognized epitopes outside regions mutated in the B.1.351 and B.1.1.7 variants. The whole spike protein was spanned by vaccine-associated CD4 TCRs, and dominant responses were seen in regions 160-218 and 743-854. Because no samples from the day 14 peak response were available, repertoires could be characterized only after the peak T cell response. Only five to seven AZD1222 recipients were SARS-CoV-2 seropositive at baseline, limiting conclusions about previously exposed vaccinees. Participants were mostly white British and included more females than males, and it was suggested by the authors that clonal diversity may have been underestimated.

About this clone: Its antigen is still unknown. No base quality values were provided; no much bigger clone lies one nucleotide off.

The time point label for this specimen denotes: about 28 days (+/-7) after the second vaccine dose. AZD1222 recipients given second doses at about 4 weeks or at about 12 weeks were pooled, since spike-specific TCR depth and breadth were not found to differ between the two schedules. Samples from vaccinated people were obtained from the UK trials COV001 and COV002, which included a single-blind randomized controlled phase 2/3 trial of AZD1222 (ChAdOx1 nCoV-19) in healthy adults. Trial participant PBMC samples were collected at day 0 and day 28 after the second dose for TCRbeta chain sequencing. Taken from the germline V gene, the CDR1 and CDR2 loops are SGHRS and YFSETQ. The CDR3, from cysteine to phenylalanine, totals 15 residues. Only the CDR3 part of the read is kept: 45 bases, read in frame from the first base. Trimming takes 4 bases from V and 2 bases from J, and the germline ends sit 14 bases apart.

The CDR3 regions of human TCRbeta chains were analyzed by immunosequencing. In the paper's pipeline: TCRs in the repertoires were compared against a reference library of SARS-CoV-2-specific TCRs that had been generated with the MIRA antigen-specificity platform. Breadth was defined as the fraction of unique TCRs that were SARS-CoV-2-associated, and depth was defined as the fraction of total T cells that were SARS-CoV-2-associated. Using the MIRA data, every spike-specific TCR was mapped to the spike region that the TCR reacted to and assigned to either a CD4 or a CD8 class. Log10-transformed breadth and depth values were compared by one-way ANOVA with Sidak's multiple comparisons tests. Held by TCRdb, this immuneACCESS table contains in-frame sequences only and omits some clones. Under half of the omission traces to an unresolved V gene where checked; the cause of the rest is unknown. The V and J calls and clone size were taken over from that table, and D and trimming were inferred from the DNA. A total of 110,000 to 150,000 clones appear in this sample, around 93% of them only once. The ten largest make up around 3.5% of the sample.

This receptor was identified in an adult who received the AZD1222 COVID-19 vaccine. The sequenced sample was peripheral blood, obtained 28 days after the second AZD1222 dose. Rearrangement joined TRBV5-1 to TRBJ2-3; possibly the D gene is TRBD1, per 6 matching bases. The DNA is as follows: TGCGCCAGCAGCCCGGACAGCCTAAACACAGATACGCAGTATTTT. Translated, this gives CASSPDSLNTDTQYF. Supplemented by the reference TRBV5-1 and TRBJ2-3 proteins around the CDR3, the complete variable domain is KAGVTQTPRYLIKTRGQQVTLSCSPISGHRSVSWYQQTPGQGLQFLFEYFSETQRNKGNFPGRFSGRQFSNSRSEMNVSTLELGDSALYLCASSPDSLNTDTQYFGPGTRLTVL.